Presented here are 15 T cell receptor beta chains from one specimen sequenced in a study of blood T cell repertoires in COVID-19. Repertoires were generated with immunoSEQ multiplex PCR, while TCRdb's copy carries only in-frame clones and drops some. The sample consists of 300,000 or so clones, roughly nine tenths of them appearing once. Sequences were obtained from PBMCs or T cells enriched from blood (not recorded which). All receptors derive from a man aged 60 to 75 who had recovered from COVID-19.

In DNA, the CDR3 is TGCAGCGTCACAGGGATGGCCGGTGGCTACACCTTC. Amino acids: CSVTGMAGGYTF. V usage is TRBV29-1 and J usage is TRBJ1-2; weak D call: TRBD1 (6 bases). In germline, CDR1 is SQVTM, CDR2 ANQGSEA. Trimming left V 6 bases short and J 7 bases short, with 15 bases between. The CDR3 extends over 12 amino acids.

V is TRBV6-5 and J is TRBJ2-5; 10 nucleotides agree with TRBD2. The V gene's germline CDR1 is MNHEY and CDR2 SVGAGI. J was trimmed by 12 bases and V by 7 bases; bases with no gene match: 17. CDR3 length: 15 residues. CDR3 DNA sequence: TGTGCCAGCATTGGGTCTAGCGGGGGCCCAAAGGCGGAGTACTTC. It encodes CASIGSSGGPKAEYF.

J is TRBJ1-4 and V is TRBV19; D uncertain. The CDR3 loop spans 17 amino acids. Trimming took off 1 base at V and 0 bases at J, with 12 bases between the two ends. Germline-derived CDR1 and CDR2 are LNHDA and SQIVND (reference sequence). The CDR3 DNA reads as TGTGCCAGTAGTATAGTGTGGCAGACTACAACTAATGAAAAACTGTTTTTT. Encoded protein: CASSIVWQTTTNEKLFF.

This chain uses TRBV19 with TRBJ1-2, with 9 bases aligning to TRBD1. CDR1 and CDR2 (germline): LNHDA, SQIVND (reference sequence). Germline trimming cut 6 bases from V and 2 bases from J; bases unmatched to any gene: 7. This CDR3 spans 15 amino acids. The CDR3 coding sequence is TGTGCCAGTAGCCGTCCCGGGACAGGGAACTATGGCTACACCTTC. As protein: CASSRPGTGNYGYTF.

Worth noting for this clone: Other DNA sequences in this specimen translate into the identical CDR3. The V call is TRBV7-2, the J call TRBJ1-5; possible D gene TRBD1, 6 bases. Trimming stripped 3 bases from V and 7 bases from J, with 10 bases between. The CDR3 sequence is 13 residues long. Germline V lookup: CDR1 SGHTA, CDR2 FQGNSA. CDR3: CASSFLQGQPQHF. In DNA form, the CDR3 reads TGTGCCAGCAGCTTCTTGCAGGGGCAGCCCCAGCATTTT.

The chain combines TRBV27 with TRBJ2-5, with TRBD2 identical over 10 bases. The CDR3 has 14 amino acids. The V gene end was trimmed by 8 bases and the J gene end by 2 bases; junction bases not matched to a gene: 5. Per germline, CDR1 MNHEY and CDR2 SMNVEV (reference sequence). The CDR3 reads CASSLLAGQETQYF. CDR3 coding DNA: TGTGCCAGCTCCTTACTAGCGGGGCAAGAGACCCAGTACTTC.

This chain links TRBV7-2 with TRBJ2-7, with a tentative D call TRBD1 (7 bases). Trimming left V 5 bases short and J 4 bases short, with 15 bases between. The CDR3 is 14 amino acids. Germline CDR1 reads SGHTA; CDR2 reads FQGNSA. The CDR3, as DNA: TGTGCCAGCAGCCCGGCAGGGGGGTCTTACGAGCAGTACTTC. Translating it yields CASSPAGGSYEQYF.

This CDR3 reads CASSVGGMETQYF. The CDR3 DNA sequence: TGTGCCAGCAGCGTCGGGGGAATGGAGACCCAGTACTTC. The chain carries TRBV9 and TRBJ2-5, with a weak D call TRBD2 (6 bases). V was shortened by 2 bases and J by 5 bases, with 10 bases between the two germline ends. Germline loops: CDR1 SGDLS, CDR2 YYNGEE. The CDR3 is 13 amino acids.

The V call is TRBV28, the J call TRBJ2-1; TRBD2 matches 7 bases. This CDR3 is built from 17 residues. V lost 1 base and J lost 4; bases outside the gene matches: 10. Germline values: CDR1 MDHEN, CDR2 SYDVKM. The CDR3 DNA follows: TGTGCCAGCAGTTTATCTGCGGGGCGGGAGCCTTACAATGAGCAGTTCTTC. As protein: CASSLSAGREPYNEQFF.

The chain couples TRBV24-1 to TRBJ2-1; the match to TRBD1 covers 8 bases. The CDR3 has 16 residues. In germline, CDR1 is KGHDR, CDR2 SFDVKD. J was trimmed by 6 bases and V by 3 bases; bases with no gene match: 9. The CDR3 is CATSDPQGTGGNEQFF. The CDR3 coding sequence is TGTGCCACCAGTGATCCGCAAGGGACAGGTGGCAATGAGCAGTTCTTC.

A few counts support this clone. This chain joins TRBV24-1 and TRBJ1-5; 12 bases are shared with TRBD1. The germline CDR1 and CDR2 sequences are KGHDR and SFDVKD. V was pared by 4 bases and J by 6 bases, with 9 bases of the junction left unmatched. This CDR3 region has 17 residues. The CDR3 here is CATSDRVGTGGVQPQHF. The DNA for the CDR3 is TGTGCCACCAGTGACCGCGTCGGGACAGGGGGCGTTCAGCCCCAGCATTTT.

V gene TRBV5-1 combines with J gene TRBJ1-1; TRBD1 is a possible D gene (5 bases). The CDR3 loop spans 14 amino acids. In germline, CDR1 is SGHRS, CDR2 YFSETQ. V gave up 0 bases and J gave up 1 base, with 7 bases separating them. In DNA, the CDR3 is TGCGCCAGCAGCTTGGATACAGGGAACACTGAAGCTTTCTTT. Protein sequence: CASSLDTGNTEAFF.

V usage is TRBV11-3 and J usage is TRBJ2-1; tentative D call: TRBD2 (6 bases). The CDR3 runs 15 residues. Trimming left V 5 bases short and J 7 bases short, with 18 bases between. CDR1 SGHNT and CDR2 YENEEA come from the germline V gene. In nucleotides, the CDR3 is TGTGCCAGCAGCGCCCAAAGCGGCGCGGGAAATGAGCAGTTCTTC. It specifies CASSAQSGAGNEQFF.

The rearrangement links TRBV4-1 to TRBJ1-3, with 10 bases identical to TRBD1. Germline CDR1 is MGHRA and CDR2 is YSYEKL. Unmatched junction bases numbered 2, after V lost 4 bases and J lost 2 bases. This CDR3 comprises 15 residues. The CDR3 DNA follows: TGCGCCAGCAGCCCGGGGACAGGGGCTGGAAACACCATATATTTT. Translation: CASSPGTGAGNTIYF.

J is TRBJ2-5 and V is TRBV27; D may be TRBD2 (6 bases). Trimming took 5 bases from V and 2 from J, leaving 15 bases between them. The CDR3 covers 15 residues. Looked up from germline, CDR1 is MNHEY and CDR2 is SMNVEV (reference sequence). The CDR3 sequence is CASSQGLSLQETQYF. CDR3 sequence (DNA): TGTGCCAGCAGTCAGGGACTCAGCCTTCAAGAGACCCAGTACTTC.